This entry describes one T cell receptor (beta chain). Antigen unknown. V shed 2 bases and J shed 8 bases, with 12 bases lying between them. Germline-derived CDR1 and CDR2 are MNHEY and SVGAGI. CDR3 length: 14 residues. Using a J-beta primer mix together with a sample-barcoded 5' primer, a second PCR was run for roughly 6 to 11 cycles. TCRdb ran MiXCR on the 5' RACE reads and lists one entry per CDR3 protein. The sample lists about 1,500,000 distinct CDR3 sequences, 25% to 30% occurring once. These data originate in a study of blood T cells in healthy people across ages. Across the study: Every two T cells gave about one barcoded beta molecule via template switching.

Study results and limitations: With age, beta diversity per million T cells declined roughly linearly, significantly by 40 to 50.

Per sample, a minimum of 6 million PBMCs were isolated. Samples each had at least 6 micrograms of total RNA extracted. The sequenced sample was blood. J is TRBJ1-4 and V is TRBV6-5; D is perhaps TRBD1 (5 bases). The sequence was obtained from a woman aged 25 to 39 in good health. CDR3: CASSYAGVGEKLFF. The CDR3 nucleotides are TGTGCCAGCAGTTACGCGGGGGTTGGCGAAAAACTGTTTTTT.